This TCR beta chain appears in the sequencing data of a study of blood T cell repertoires in COVID-19. Study as a whole: Whether acute or convalescent, the COVID-19 samples came from the United States, Italy and Spain. T cells, B-cell-depleted T cells, or PBMCs supplied cDNA or gDNA.

Per the study methods: Reference gene primer amplification yielded estimated nucleated cell counts. Produced via immunoSEQ multiplex PCR; TCRdb's table is partial and in-frame only. That table is the source of V, J and clone size, and D and trimming were worked out from the DNA. Found here are about 26,000 clones, about nine tenths of them singletons; the top ten hold roughly 14%. The sequence derives from a human donor in a cohort sampled during active COVID-19. The donor label of this sample is uncertain. Sample: peripheral blood.

CDR3 coding DNA: TGCGCCAGCAGCCAGGGGGCCGGATATGAAAAACTGTTTTTT. Its translation: CASSQGAGYEKLFF. The chain recombines TRBV4-3 with TRBJ1-4, with D perhaps matching TRBD1 (6 bases). V was cut by 3 bases and J by 6 bases, with 11 bases left in between. Germline lookup yields CDR1 LGHNA and CDR2 YSLEER. The CDR3 covers 14 residues.